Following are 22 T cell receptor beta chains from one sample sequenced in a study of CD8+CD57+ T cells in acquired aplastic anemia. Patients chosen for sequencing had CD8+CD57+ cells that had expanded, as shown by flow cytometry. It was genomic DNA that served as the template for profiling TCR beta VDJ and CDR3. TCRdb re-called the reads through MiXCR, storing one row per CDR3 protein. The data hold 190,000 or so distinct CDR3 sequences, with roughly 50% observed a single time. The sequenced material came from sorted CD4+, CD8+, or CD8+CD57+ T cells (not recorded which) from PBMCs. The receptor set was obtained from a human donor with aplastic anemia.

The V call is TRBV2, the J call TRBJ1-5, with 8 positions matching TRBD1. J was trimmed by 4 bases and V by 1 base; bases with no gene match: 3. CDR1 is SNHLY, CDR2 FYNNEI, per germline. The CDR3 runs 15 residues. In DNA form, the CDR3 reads TGTGCCAGCAGTGAAGAGGGGACAGGTAATCAGCCCCAGCATTTT. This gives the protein CASSEEGTGNQPQHF.

CDR3 DNA: TGTGCCAGCAGCCAGGAAGGACTGGGCACTGAAGCTTTCTTT. It codes for CASSQEGLGTEAFF. The chain recombines TRBV4-2 with TRBJ1-1; unclear D gene. Per germline, CDR1 LGHNA and CDR2 YNFKEQ. V lost 3 bases and J lost 4, with 12 bases in between. The CDR3 is made up of 14 amino acids.

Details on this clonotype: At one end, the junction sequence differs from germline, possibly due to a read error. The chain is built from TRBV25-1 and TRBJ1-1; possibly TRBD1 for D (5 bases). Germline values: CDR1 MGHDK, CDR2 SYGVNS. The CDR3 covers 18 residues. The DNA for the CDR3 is TGTGCCAGCAGTGATGAAGGGACGGGCCTCCCCATGAACACTGAGGCTTTCTTT. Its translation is CASSDEGTGLPMNTEAFF.

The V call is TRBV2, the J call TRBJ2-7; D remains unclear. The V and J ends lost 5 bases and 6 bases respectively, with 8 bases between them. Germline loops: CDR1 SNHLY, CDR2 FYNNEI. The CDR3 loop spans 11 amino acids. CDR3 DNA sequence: TGTGCCAGCAGTTTAGTGGGCGAGCAGTACTTC. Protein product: CASSLVGEQYF.

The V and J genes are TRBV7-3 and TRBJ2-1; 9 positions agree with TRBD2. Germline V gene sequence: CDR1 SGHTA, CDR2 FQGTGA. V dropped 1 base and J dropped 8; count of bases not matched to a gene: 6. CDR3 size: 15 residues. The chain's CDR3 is CASSLIIAGEDEQFF. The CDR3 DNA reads TGTGCCAGCAGCTTAATCATAGCGGGAGAAGATGAGCAGTTCTTC.

The CDR3 region is CASNPATAHTGELFF. The CDR3 bases are TGTGCCAGTAATCCTGCGACAGCACACACCGGGGAGCTGTTTTTT. The chain is built from TRBV19 and TRBJ2-2; tentative D call: TRBD1 (5 bases). The length of the CDR3 is 15 residues. CDR1 LNHDA and CDR2 SQIVND come from the germline V gene (reference sequence). The ends were cut back, 7 bases at V and 3 bases at J, with 15 bases in the middle.

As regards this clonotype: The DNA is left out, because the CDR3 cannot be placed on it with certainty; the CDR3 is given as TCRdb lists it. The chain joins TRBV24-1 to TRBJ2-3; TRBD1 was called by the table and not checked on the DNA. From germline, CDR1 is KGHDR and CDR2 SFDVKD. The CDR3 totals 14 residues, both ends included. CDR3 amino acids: CATWGRGSTDTQYF.

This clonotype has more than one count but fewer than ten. The CDR3 loop reads CATSREGYNQPQHF. In nucleotides, the CDR3 is TGTGCCACCAGCAGGGAGGGCTACAATCAGCCCCAGCATTTT. The chain combines TRBV15 with TRBJ1-5; D uncertain. The V and J ends lost 3 bases and 3 bases respectively, with 9 bases between them. The CDR3 is 14 residues long. Germline CDR1 LNHNV, CDR2 YYDKDF (reference sequence).

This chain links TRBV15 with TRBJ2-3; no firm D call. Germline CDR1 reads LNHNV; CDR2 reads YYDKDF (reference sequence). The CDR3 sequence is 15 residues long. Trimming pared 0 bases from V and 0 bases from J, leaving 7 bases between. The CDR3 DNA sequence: TGTGCCACCAGCAGAGATCGGGTTAGCACAGATACGCAGTATTTT. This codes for CATSRDRVSTDTQYF.

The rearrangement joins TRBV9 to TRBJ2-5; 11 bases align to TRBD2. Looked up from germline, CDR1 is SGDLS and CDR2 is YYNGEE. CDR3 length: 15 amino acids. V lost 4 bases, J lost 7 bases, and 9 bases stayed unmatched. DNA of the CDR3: TGTGCCAGCAGCCCCGGGACTAGCGGTCCGGGGACCCAGTACTTC. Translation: CASSPGTSGPGTQYF.

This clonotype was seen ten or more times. Here the CDR3 DNA reads TGCGCCAGCAGTGGTGGGGTTCGGGCTTTCTTT. As protein: CASSGGVRAFF. The V gene is TRBV10-1, the J gene TRBJ1-1; D not resolved. CDR3 length: 11 residues. Trimming removed 4 bases at V and 11 bases at J, with 11 bases between. The germline CDR1 and CDR2 sequences are WNHNN and SYGVQD (reference sequence).

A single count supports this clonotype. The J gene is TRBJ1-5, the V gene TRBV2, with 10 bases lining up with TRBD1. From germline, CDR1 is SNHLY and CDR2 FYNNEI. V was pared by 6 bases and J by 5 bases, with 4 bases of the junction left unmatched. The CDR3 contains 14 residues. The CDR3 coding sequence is TGTGCCAGCAGGGGACAGGGGAGGGATCAGCCCCAGCATTTT. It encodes CASRGQGRDQPQHF.

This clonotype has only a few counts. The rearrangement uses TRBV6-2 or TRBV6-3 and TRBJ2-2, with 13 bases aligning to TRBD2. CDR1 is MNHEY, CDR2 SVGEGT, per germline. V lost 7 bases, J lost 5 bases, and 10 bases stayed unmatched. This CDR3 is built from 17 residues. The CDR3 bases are TGTGCCAGCACTAGGACTAGCGGGGGCCCCATAACCGGGGAGCTGTTTTTT. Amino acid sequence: CASTRTSGGPITGELFF.

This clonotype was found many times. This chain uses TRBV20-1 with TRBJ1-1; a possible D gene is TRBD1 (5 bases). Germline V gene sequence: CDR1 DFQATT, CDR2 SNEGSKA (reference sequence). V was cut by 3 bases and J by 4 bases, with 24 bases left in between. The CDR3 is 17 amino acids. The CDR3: CSARKPGSILQGTEAFF. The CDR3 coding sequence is TGCAGTGCTAGGAAGCCGGGATCTATCCTCCAGGGCACTGAAGCTTTCTTT.

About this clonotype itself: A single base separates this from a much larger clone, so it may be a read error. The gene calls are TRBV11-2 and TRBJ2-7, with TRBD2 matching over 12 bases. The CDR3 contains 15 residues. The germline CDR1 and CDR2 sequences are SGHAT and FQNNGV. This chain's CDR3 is CASSYTSGRTYEQHF. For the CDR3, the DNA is TGTGCCAGCAGTTATACTAGCGGGAGGACCTACGAGCAGCACTTC.

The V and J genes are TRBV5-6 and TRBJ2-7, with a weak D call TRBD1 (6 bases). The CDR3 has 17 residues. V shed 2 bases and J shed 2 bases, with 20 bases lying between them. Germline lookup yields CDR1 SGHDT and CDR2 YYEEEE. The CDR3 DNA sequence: TGTGCCAGCAGCTTAGGGCGGCGACAGGCCCTAACCTACGAGCAGTACTTC. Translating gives CASSLGRRQALTYEQYF.

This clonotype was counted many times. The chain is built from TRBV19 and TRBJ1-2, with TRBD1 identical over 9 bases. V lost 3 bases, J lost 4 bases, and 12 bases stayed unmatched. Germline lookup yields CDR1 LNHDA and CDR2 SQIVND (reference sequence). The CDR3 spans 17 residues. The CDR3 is CASSIAHDRGIFYGYTF. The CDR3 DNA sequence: TGTGCCAGTAGTATTGCCCACGACAGGGGGATTTTCTATGGCTACACCTTC.

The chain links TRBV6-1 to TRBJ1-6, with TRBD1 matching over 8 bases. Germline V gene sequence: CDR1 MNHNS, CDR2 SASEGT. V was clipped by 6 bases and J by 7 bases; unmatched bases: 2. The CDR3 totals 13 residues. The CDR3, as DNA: TGTGCCAGCAGGGACAGGGAGAATTCACCCCTCCACTTT. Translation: CASRDRENSPLHF.

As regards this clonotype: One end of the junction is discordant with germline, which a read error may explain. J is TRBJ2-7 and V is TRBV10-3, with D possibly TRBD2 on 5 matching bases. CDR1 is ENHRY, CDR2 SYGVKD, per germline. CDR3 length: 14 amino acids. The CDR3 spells CAISDEVASYEQYF. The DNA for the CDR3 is TGTGCAATCAGTGACGAGGTAGCGTCTTACGAGCAGTACTTC.

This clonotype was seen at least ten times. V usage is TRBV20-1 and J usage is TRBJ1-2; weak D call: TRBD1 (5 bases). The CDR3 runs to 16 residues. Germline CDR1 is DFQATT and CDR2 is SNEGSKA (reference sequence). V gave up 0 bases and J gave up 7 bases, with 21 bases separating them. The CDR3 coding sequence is TGCAGTGCTAGAGATAATAGGGCAGGGCTAGGTGGTGGCTACACCTTC. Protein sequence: CSARDNRAGLGGGYTF.

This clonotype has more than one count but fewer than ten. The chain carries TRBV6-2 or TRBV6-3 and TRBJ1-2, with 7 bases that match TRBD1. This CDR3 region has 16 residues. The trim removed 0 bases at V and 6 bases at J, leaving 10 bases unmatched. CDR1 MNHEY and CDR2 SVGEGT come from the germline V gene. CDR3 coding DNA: TGTGCCAGCAGTTACTCGACGCTGGGAACAGGGGATGGCTACACCTTC. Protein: CASSYSTLGTGDGYTF.

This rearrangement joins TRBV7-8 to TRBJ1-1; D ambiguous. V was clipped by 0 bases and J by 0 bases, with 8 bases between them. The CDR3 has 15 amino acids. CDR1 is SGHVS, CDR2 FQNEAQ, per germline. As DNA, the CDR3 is TGTGCCAGCAGCTTAGCCGGCCAGGTGAACACTGAAGCTTTCTTT. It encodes CASSLAGQVNTEAFF.